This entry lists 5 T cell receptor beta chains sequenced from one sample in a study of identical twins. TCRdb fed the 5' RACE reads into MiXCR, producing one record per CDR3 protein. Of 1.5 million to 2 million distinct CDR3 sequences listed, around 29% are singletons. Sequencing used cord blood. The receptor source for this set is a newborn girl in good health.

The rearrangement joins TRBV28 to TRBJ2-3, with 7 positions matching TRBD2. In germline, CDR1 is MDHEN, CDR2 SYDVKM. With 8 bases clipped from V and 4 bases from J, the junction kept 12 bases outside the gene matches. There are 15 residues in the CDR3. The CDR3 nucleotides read TGTGCCAGCCCTCGGGCGGGAGCCCCCCCAGATACGCAGTATTTT. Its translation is CASPRAGAPPDTQYF.

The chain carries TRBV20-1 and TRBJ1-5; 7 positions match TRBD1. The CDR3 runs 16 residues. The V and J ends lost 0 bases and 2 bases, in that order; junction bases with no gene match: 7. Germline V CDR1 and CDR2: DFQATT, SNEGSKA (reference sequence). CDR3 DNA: TGCAGTGCTAGAGATCAGGGGACAGCGGGCAATCAGCCCCAGCATTTT. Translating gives CSARDQGTAGNQPQHF.

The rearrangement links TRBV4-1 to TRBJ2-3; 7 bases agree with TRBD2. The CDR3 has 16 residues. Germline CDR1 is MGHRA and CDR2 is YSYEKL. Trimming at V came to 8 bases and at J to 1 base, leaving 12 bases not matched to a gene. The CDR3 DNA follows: TGCGCCAGCCGCGGAACTAGCGTACGGGGCACAGATACGCAGTATTTT. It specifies CASRGTSVRGTDTQYF.

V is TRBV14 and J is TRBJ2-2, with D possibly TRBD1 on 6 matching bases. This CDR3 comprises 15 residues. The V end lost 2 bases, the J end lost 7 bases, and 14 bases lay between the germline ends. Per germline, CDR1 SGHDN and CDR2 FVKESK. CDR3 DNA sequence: TGTGCCAGCAGCCAACGAGGGGCCAGGGGCGGGGAGCTGTTTTTT. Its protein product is CASSQRGARGGELFF.

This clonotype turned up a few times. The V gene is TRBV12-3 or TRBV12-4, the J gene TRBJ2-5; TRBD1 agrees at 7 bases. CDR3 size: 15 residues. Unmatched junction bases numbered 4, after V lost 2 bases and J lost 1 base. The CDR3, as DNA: TGTGCCAGCAGTTTAAACAGGGGCGGCCAAGAGACCCAGTACTTC. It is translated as CASSLNRGGQETQYF.